Below, 11 T cell receptor beta chains from the same sample are listed, as sequenced in a study of vaccination effects on CD4 cells after COVID-19. Repertoires were generated with immunoSEQ multiplex PCR, while TCRdb's copy carries only in-frame clones and drops some. Of tens of thousands of clones detected, about 81% appear once; the ten largest clones hold about 4.6%. Culturing for about 9 days preceded CD4+ T cell isolation. The vaccine given was either BNT162b2 or mRNA-1273, in two doses. These TCRs are of unknown antigen specificity. The input for sequencing was CD4+ T cells from PBMCs cultured without peptide, taken after COVID-19 vaccination. The receptors here all came from a human donor who received a COVID-19 vaccine.

The chain employs TRBV6-5 and TRBJ2-7; 9 bases align to TRBD2. Losses at the gene ends were 5 bases for V and 2 bases for J; bases not matched to a gene: 4. This CDR3 comprises 14 residues. CDR1 is MNHEY, CDR2 SVGAGI, per germline. The CDR3 protein is CASSQTSGAYEQYF. CDR3 bases: TGTGCCAGCAGTCAGACTAGCGGAGCCTACGAGCAGTACTTC.

V and J are TRBV19 and TRBJ2-3, with TRBD2 matching over 12 bases. Germline CDR1 is LNHDA and CDR2 is SQIVND (reference sequence). With V trimmed by 8 bases and J by 2 bases, 2 bases remained unmatched. This CDR3 is built from 14 residues. The DNA of the CDR3 is TGTGCCAGTCGACTAGCGGGGGTCACAGATACGCAGTATTTT. It is translated as CASRLAGVTDTQYF.

The CDR3 here is CASSLASGDYQPQHF. In nucleotides, the CDR3 is TGTGCCAGCAGCTTAGCGTCGGGGGACTATCAGCCCCAGCATTTT. The chain uses TRBV7-8 and TRBJ1-5; tentative D call: TRBD1 (5 bases). The V gene lost 0 bases and the J gene lost 5 bases, with 11 bases spanning the gap. This CDR3 region has 15 residues. Per germline, CDR1 SGHVS and CDR2 FQNEAQ.

The chain is built from TRBV12-3 or TRBV12-4 and TRBJ2-7; D is possibly TRBD1 (6 bases). CDR3 length: 13 amino acids. V lost 7 bases, J lost 10 bases, and 20 bases lay in between. The CDR3 bases are TGTGCCAGCAAAACAGGGTTTGGAGGATCTCAGTACTTC. Translation: CASKTGFGGSQYF.

This clone was recorded once. The chain has TRBV28 and TRBJ1-1; TRBD1 matches at 7 bases. The germline CDR1 and CDR2 sequences are MDHEN and SYDVKM. The CDR3 is 14 residues long. The J segment lost 0 bases and the V segment lost 6 bases, leaving 4 bases of the junction unmatched. The DNA for the CDR3 is TGTGCCAGCAGGACCAGGGGGATGAACACTGAAGCTTTCTTT. It yields the protein CASRTRGMNTEAFF.

The CDR3 DNA sequence: TGCGCCAGCAGCCGTGGTGAGGGACAGGGGGCTCGAGGCTACACCTTC. It specifies CASSRGEGQGARGYTF. The chain joins TRBV4-1 to TRBJ1-2; 12 bases are shared with TRBD1. This CDR3 is 16 amino acids long. J gave up 8 bases and V 4 bases, and 11 bases lay outside the gene matches. Germline CDR1 is MGHRA and CDR2 is YSYEKL.

CDR3 sequence reads: CASSYSIGSPFTDTQYF. The CDR3, as DNA: TGTGCCAGCAGTTACTCGATCGGCAGTCCCTTCACAGATACGCAGTATTTT. The V gene is TRBV6-2 or TRBV6-3, the J gene TRBJ2-3; D remains ambiguous. The CDR3 has 17 amino acids. Germline-derived CDR1 and CDR2 are MNHEY and SVGEGT. Trimming removed 0 bases at V and 2 bases at J, with 15 bases between.

The genes are TRBV6-5 and TRBJ1-2, with D perhaps TRBD1 (6 bases). Trimming stripped 6 bases from V and 8 bases from J, with 16 bases between. The CDR3 spans 13 residues. CDR1 and CDR2 (germline): MNHEY, SVGAGI. CDR3 amino acids: CASSQPTGKGYTF. In nucleotides, the CDR3 is TGTGCCAGCAGCCAGCCCACAGGGAAGGGCTACACCTTC.

The rearrangement uses TRBV6-5 and TRBJ1-1; 7 positions agree with TRBD1. CDR3 length equals 13 residues. Germline V gene sequence: CDR1 MNHEY, CDR2 SVGAGI. The V segment lost 8 bases and the J segment 6 bases; nucleotides outside the gene matches: 9. CDR3 loop: CASHPTGRAEAFF. As DNA, the CDR3 is TGTGCCAGCCATCCGACAGGGAGGGCTGAAGCTTTCTTT.

V and J are TRBV12-3 or TRBV12-4 and TRBJ2-1; the D is unclear. With 3 bases removed from V and 4 bases from J, the gap between germline ends came to 7 bases. This CDR3 is built from 13 residues. The CDR3 nucleotides read TGTGCCAGCAGTTTGGGCTCGTACAATGAGCAGTTCTTC. It specifies CASSLGSYNEQFF.

V is TRBV14 and J is TRBJ1-2; the match to TRBD1 covers 7 bases. CDR3 length equals 13 residues. Germline CDR1 SGHDN, CDR2 FVKESK. The V segment lost 4 bases and the J segment 5 bases; nucleotides outside the gene matches: 4. The CDR3 bases are TGTGCCAGCAGCCGGGACAGCTATTATGGCTACACCTTC. This codes for CASSRDSYYGYTF.